This T cell receptor beta chain stems from a study of CD8 T cells in ankylosing spondylitis. Regarding the study as a whole: Disease-linked clones bore a CD8+ phenotype and were relatively rare in peripheral blood. Previously reported in reactive arthritis synovial fluid and blood were some of the motif variants. Ankylosing spondylitis blood appeared to be characterized by a TCR beta motif of 7 to 9 highly homologous variants.

V was trimmed by 4 bases and J by 5 bases, leaving 12 bases between them. This CDR3 spans 13 amino acids. Germline assignment: CDR1 SGHKS and CDR2 YYEKEE (reference sequence). TCRdb reprocessed the 5' RACE reads via MiXCR and lists one record per CDR3 protein. The table shows 750,000 to 850,000 distinct CDR3 sequences, with around 11% occurring only once. This clonotype showed up just a few times. Its specificity is not known. The material sequenced was blood, either unsorted or a sorted T cell fraction (not recorded which). The TCR sequence derives from a male donor with ankylosing spondylitis. V and J are TRBV5-5 and TRBJ2-5, with D maybe TRBD2 (5 bases). CDR3 DNA: TGTGCCAGCAGCCTGACCCTAGCTGAGACCCAGTACTTC. Its translation: CASSLTLAETQYF.